The T cell receptor beta chain described here comes from a study of beta chain features in type 1 diabetes (dated by TCRdb to about 2018). Study-level background: Patients and healthy donors did not differ in mean age, gender distribution, total cell number or subset yield. A total of some 110 million sorted cells were examined across all samples, and a strong correlation was observed between cell number per subset and RNA yield. In the study, TCRB repertoires of sorted circulating CD4+ T cell subsets from recently diagnosed type 1 diabetes patients were compared with those of matched healthy donors. Naive and central memory subsets were obtained from all 30 or so donors, but regulatory and stem cell-like memory subsets were isolated from only 8 patients and roughly eight healthy donors.

About this clone itself: The antigen this receptor binds is unknown. Base quality data are lacking; no much larger clone is found one base away.

Overall study results and their limits: Because cDNA rather than genomic DNA was sequenced, highly expressing activated cells could have been over-represented, although no difference in activation and CD3 levels was found between groups. Only small numbers of individuals were included in the HLA sub-analyses, which left unresolved whether HLA type had any influence on TCRB rearrangement. PCR might favor shorter templates, but patient and control samples were amplified and corrected together, so any skew would affect both groups equally. The naive, central memory and regulatory TCRB repertoires appeared to resemble one another more closely among patients than among healthy donors. Patients with type 1 diabetes made fewer insertions and deleted more nucleotides at VDJ recombination sites, implying thymic rearrangement abnormalities. Type 1 diabetes patients showed a moderate but significant shortening of TCRB CDR3 length in all four CD4+ subsets.

All of the isolated RNA was reverse transcribed with the High Capacity cDNA Reverse Transcription Kit, so expressed TCRB transcripts were sequenced. Deep immunoSEQ sequencing was performed on naive, central memory and regulatory T cell samples, with an average of about 4 million total reads per sample. Sorted cells were lysed in RLT buffer and RNA was extracted with DNase-treated RNeasy Micro or Mini kits, depending on cell number. Each cell subset was processed on its own to prevent cross-contamination, while patient and healthy donor samples were processed together. Using the immunoSEQ multiplex PCR, TCRB sequences were amplified from cDNA into 87-bp fragments spanning the CDR3 region. The amplicons were sequenced using the Illumina HiSeq platform. Regarding the original processing steps: PCR bias was computationally corrected using synthetic template baselines, reads within Hamming distance 2 were collapsed, and singletons that could not be merged were discarded. Reads were aligned against IMGT to assign V, D and J genes, CDR3 length and insertions or deletions at six rearrangement sites. Within each subset, clonotype counts were normalized to sorted cell number, and only after that were true diversity and Gini coefficients computed with the tcR R package. The overlap coefficient, calculated on TCRB nucleotide sequences, was used to quantify repertoire sharing. Out-of-frame TCRB sequences from naive cells were analyzed as a proxy for the pre-selection repertoire. Imported from immuneACCESS, the table was reduced by TCRdb to in-frame sequences with V and J called. These copies leave out some clones; in studies compared against another copy, an unresolved V gene accounts for under half, and the cause of the remainder is not known. D and trimming were read from the DNA, whereas the V and J calls and clone size are those reported in that table. The sample table holds about 360,000 clones, of which 10% to 15% were seen once. The biggest ten clones account for 0.015% to 0.02% of the sample.

From each donor, a single peripheral blood sample of about 120 mL on average was drawn into heparinised tubes. Using a panel that included CD45RO, CCR7, CD25, CD127, CD95 and CD27, naive, central memory, regulatory and stem cell-like memory CD4+ T cells were sorted on a BD FACSAria II. Purity was above 95% for every sorted population. Right away, PBMCs were isolated by Lymphoprep density gradient centrifugation and were stained directly, with no culture step. So that batch effects would be minimized, each experiment stained and sorted samples in pairs, pairing one healthy donor with one patient. Germline trimming amounts to 3 bases on V and 6 bases on J, with 8 as the count of junction bases outside the gene matches. CDR1 and CDR2 are drawn from the germline V gene: MGHDK, SYGVNS. The CDR3, cysteine through phenylalanine, is 15 amino acids long. The sequence is cut down to CDR3 DNA, 45 bases in frame from base 1.

The chain is encoded by TRBV25-1 joined to TRBJ1-1; 9 of the junction bases match TRBD1. This sequence originates from a man aged 18 to 30 in good health. What was sequenced was naive CD4+ T cells from blood. The sample's cell subset or site label, in plain terms: true naive CD4+ T cells. The CDR3 protein: CASSDRYRDRAEAFF. The nucleotide sequence reads as follows: TGTGCCAGCAGTGACAGATACCGGGACAGGGCTGAAGCTTTCTTT.